This entry describes one TCR beta chain. What it binds is unknown. This sample was included in a study of cytomegalovirus exposure and HLA in healthy donors. Study observations and caveats: Sequencing likely produced, as an artifact, a cluster of highly shared sequence variants. There were several of the most significant clusters that appeared linked to common viral pathogens in a later analysis. Most TCR beta V segments were productive about 90% or about 30% of the time in an earlier analysis.

PCR amplification relied on 60 Vbeta primers (plus 13 Jbeta primers). Using immunoSEQ multiplex PCR, the repertoire was profiled, and TCRdb retains in-frame clones only, with some absent. The sample has around 150,000 clones, over 60% seen once. The sequence came from a woman aged 40 to 50 in good health and CMV-seronegative. The sequenced material came from PBMCs.

CDR3 in DNA: TGTGCCAGCAGACCAGGGACAGGGTCTTTGGGTGGCTACACCTTC. Residues: CASRPGTGSLGGYTF. The genes are TRBV27 and TRBJ1-2, with TRBD1 matching 9 bases. The CDR3 covers 15 residues. V dropped 6 bases and J dropped 7; count of bases not matched to a gene: 12. Germline CDR1 is MNHEY and CDR2 is SMNVEV (reference sequence).